These 22 T cell receptor beta chains share one sample of origin, sequenced in a study of shared clonotypes between healthy human individuals (dated by TCRdb to the early 2020s). CD8 naive samples consisted of CD45RO-negative cells that were positively selected for CCR7, yielding a CD45RA+CCR7+ population without TemRA cells. The library was obtained by the immunoSEQ multiplex PCR assay. TCRdb stores this immuneACCESS table with in-frame sequences only. Part of the clones is absent; in the studies checked, under half of the shortfall reflects unresolved V genes, and no reason is known for the rest. For this sample the table gives some 2 million clones, of which roughly 95% were detected only once. Of the sample, 0.9% to 1.4% is held by the ten largest clones. Sequenced sample: naive CD8+ T cells sorted from blood. The sample's cell subset or site label, decoded: CD45RA+CCR7+. The receptor set was obtained from a man younger than 35 in good health.

Points on this clone: This CDR3 is also generated by other DNA sequences in the sample. The rearrangement joins TRBV5-6 to TRBJ1-1, with D maybe TRBD1 (5 bases). Germline values: CDR1 SGHDT, CDR2 YYEEEE. This CDR3 contains 13 residues. Deletions cut 5 bases from V and 4 bases from J, with 12 bases between. The DNA of the CDR3 is TGTGCCAGCAGTTCGGGGGGGAGCACTGAAGCTTTCTTT. Translating it yields CASSSGGSTEAFF.

This clone was recorded only once. The chain joins TRBV11-2 to TRBJ2-7; 8 bases map to TRBD2. V shed 4 bases, J shed 3 bases, and the junction held 5 bases outside the gene matches. The CDR3 sequence is 14 residues long. Germline V gene sequence: CDR1 SGHAT, CDR2 FQNNGV. The CDR3 region is CASSYGTRSYEQYF. The CDR3 DNA sequence: TGTGCCAGCAGCTATGGGACTAGAAGCTACGAGCAGTACTTC.

The chain recombines TRBV10-2 with TRBJ2-7; D possibly uses TRBD1 or TRBD2 (5 bases each). Trimming removed 2 bases from V and 9 bases from J, with 26 bases in between. The germline CDR1 and CDR2 sequences are WSHSY and SAAADI. The CDR3 has 17 amino acids. The CDR3: CASSEHSPGTDLGGQYF. CDR3 DNA sequence: TGCGCCAGCAGTGAGCACTCCCCCGGGACGGACCTCGGAGGGCAGTACTTC.

The chain couples TRBV2 to TRBJ1-1, with 9 bases that match TRBD1. V gave up 10 bases and J gave up 11 bases; unmatched junction bases: 14. The CDR3 covers 13 residues. Germline V gives CDR1 SNHLY, CDR2 FYNNEI. CDR3 protein: CATAGTGTGMAFF. Here the CDR3 DNA reads TGTGCCACAGCCGGGACAGGGACGGGGATGGCTTTCTTT.

This clone was seen a single time. This rearrangement joins TRBV7-9 to TRBJ2-7; 10 nucleotides align to TRBD1. Germline V gene sequence: CDR1 SEHNR, CDR2 FQNEAQ (reference sequence). Unmatched junction bases numbered 5, after V lost 4 bases and J lost 5 bases. The CDR3 is made up of 14 amino acids. The CDR3 DNA follows: TGTGCCAGCAGCTCCCCGGGACAGGGGAACGAGCAGTACTTC. Protein product: CASSSPGQGNEQYF.

The chain couples TRBV19 to TRBJ1-1; 7 bases agree with TRBD1. This CDR3 contains 14 residues. V lost 0 bases and J lost 4; bases outside the gene matches: 2. Germline V gene lookup returns CDR1 LNHDA and CDR2 SQIVND (reference sequence). CDR3 DNA sequence: TGTGCCAGTAGTATAGAAGGGGGCGGCACTGAAGCTTTCTTT. Protein sequence: CASSIEGGGTEAFF.

A word on this clone: In the same sample, other DNA sequences code for this CDR3. The chain couples TRBV5-4 to TRBJ2-7; D gene ambiguous. This CDR3 comprises 11 residues. Germline V gene sequence: CDR1 SGHNT, CDR2 YYREEE (reference sequence). V was trimmed by 3 bases and J by 0 bases, leaving 1 base between them. This CDR3 is CASSSSYEQYF. CDR3 coding DNA: TGTGCCAGCAGCTCCTCCTACGAGCAGTACTTC.

This sequence joins TRBV5-6 and TRBJ2-1, with 8 bases fitting TRBD2. This CDR3 contains 15 residues. From germline, CDR1 is SGHDT and CDR2 YYEEEE. The J segment lost 5 bases and the V segment lost 3 bases, leaving 7 bases of the junction unmatched. Here the CDR3 DNA reads TGTGCCAGCAGCTCCCTAGCGGGCTATAACAATGAGCAGTTCTTC. It specifies CASSSLAGYNNEQFF.

This clone was observed a few times. The genes are TRBV2 and TRBJ1-1; no firm D call. This CDR3 contains 11 residues. V was pared by 3 bases and J by 8 bases, with 7 bases between. CDR1 is SNHLY, CDR2 FYNNEI, per germline. Here the CDR3 DNA reads TGTGCCAGCAGTGAGAACTGGGAAGCTTTCTTT. Encoded protein: CASSENWEAFF.

The V call is TRBV7-3, the J call TRBJ2-1, with D maybe TRBD2 (5 bases). This CDR3 spans 14 amino acids. V lost 5 bases, J lost 5 bases, and 13 bases lay in between. Germline CDR1 is SGHTA and CDR2 is FQGTGA. For the CDR3, the DNA is TGTGCCAGCAGCCGCGGGCCCCCCCACAATGAGCAGTTCTTC. Translation: CASSRGPPHNEQFF.

This chain connects TRBV10-3 to TRBJ1-3, with D maybe TRBD1 (5 bases). The CDR3 runs 14 residues. The germline gives CDR1 ENHRY, CDR2 SYGVKD. Deletions cut 5 bases from V and 0 bases from J, with 8 bases between. CDR3: CAISLTDSGNTIYF. CDR3 in DNA: TGTGCCATCAGTTTGACAGACTCTGGAAACACCATATATTTT.

Only a few counts were recorded for this clone. The V call is TRBV29-1, the J call TRBJ1-2; D might be TRBD1 (6 bases). Germline assignment: CDR1 SQVTM and CDR2 ANQGSEA. The V end lost 2 bases, the J end lost 0 bases, and 10 bases lay between the germline ends. CDR3 size: 14 residues. DNA for the CDR3: TGCAGCGTTGAAAGAAGGGGGGCTAACTATGGCTACACCTTC. It yields the protein CSVERRGANYGYTF. The variable domain in full, with the rest retrieved from reference TRBV29-1 and TRBJ1-2, is SAVISQKPSRDICQRGTSLTIQCQVDSQVTMMFWYRQQPGQSLTLIATANQGSEATYESGFVIDKFPISRPNLTFSTLTVSNMSPEDSSIYLCSVERRGANYGYTFGSGTRLTVV.

V usage is TRBV6-5 and J usage is TRBJ2-7; TRBD1 matches 8 bases. The CDR3 contains 13 residues. V dropped 4 bases and J dropped 5; count of bases not matched to a gene: 4. Germline V lookup: CDR1 MNHEY, CDR2 SVGAGI. The chain's CDR3 is CASSLTGADEQYF. In DNA, the CDR3 is TGTGCCAGCAGTTTGACAGGGGCGGACGAGCAGTACTTC.

As for this clone: An end of the junction differs from the germline gene, which may be a read error. The V call is TRBV7-7, the J call TRBJ2-3, with 9 bases fitting TRBD2. The length of the CDR3 is 14 residues. Germline V gene sequence: CDR1 SSHAT, CDR2 FNYEAQ (reference sequence). The CDR3 DNA reads TGTGCTAGCAGCGCCGCGGGGGGGCTGGATACGCAGTATTTT. Its translation is CASSAAGGLDTQYF.

The V call is TRBV13, the J call TRBJ1-1, with D possibly being TRBD1 (6 bases). The V gene lost 5 bases and the J gene lost 0 bases, with 13 bases spanning the gap. This CDR3 is 15 amino acids long. Germline V gives CDR1 PRHDT, CDR2 FYEKMQ (reference sequence). Here the CDR3 reads CASSPDGTMNTEAFF. The CDR3 DNA is TGTGCCAGCAGCCCGGACGGGACAATGAACACTGAAGCTTTCTTT.

CDR3 coding DNA: TGTGCCAGCAGGCCCACACTAGCGGGGGGGAATGAGCAGTTCTTC. It codes for CASRPTLAGGNEQFF. The V and J genes are TRBV2 and TRBJ2-1; 13 bases map to TRBD2. V trimming: 6 bases; J trimming: 7 bases; junction bases outside the gene matches: 6. CDR1 is SNHLY, CDR2 FYNNEI, per germline. The CDR3 totals 15 residues.

Note on this clone: Other DNA sequences in this sample translate to the same CDR3. The CDR3 here is CASSPSAGVISYEQYF. In DNA form, the CDR3 reads TGTGCCAGCAGTCCCTCCGCGGGAGTTATCTCCTACGAGCAGTACTTC. The chain combines TRBV27 with TRBJ2-7; 7 positions agree with TRBD2. The length of the CDR3 is 16 residues. J was trimmed by 0 bases and V by 5 bases; bases with no gene match: 10. Germline CDR1 MNHEY, CDR2 SMNVEV (reference sequence).

This chain joins TRBV9 and TRBJ2-1, with a tentative D call TRBD2 (5 bases). The CDR3 spans 12 residues. Per the germline V gene, CDR1 is SGDLS and CDR2 is YYNGEE. V was pared by 8 bases and J by 5 bases, with 11 bases between. CDR3: CASSHGDNEQFF. The CDR3 bases are TGTGCCAGTTCTCACGGGGACAATGAGCAGTTCTTC.

V and J are TRBV9 and TRBJ2-3; D is uncertain. V lost 0 bases, J lost 3 bases, and 11 bases lay in between. CDR1 and CDR2 from the germline V gene are SGDLS and YYNGEE. This CDR3 has 15 amino acids. The CDR3 nucleotides are TGTGCCAGCAGCGTAGGGGGTTATGGTACAGATACGCAGTATTTT. Protein: CASSVGGYGTDTQYF.

This clone was detected once. The V gene is TRBV7-6, the J gene TRBJ1-1; D gene uncertain. Per the germline V gene, CDR1 is SGHVS and CDR2 is FNYEAQ. CDR3 length: 12 residues. With 6 bases removed from V and 6 bases from J, the gap between germline ends came to 11 bases. In DNA, the CDR3 is TGTGCCAGCAGTCCAGATGACTCTGAAGCTTTCTTT. Translated, it gives CASSPDDSEAFF.

In the case of this clone: Other nucleotide sequences in the sample specify the same CDR3. CDR3 nucleotide sequence: TGTGCCAGTAGTATTTTGGGTAATGAGCAGTTCTTC. Protein product: CASSILGNEQFF. The rearrangement uses TRBV19 and TRBJ2-1; D is ambiguous. The V gene's germline CDR1 is LNHDA and CDR2 SQIVND (reference sequence). V was shortened by 3 bases and J by 7 bases, with 7 bases between the two germline ends. CDR3 length: 12 residues.

The rearrangement links TRBV13 to TRBJ2-3; D might be TRBD1 or TRBD2, each matching 5 bases. V was pared by 5 bases and J by 5 bases, with 17 bases between. CDR3 length: 15 residues. Germline V gene sequence: CDR1 PRHDT, CDR2 FYEKMQ (reference sequence). CDR3 sequence (DNA): TGTGCCAGCAGCCTTAGCTCGGGACCGATAGATACGCAGTATTTT. Translation gives CASSLSSGPIDTQYF.